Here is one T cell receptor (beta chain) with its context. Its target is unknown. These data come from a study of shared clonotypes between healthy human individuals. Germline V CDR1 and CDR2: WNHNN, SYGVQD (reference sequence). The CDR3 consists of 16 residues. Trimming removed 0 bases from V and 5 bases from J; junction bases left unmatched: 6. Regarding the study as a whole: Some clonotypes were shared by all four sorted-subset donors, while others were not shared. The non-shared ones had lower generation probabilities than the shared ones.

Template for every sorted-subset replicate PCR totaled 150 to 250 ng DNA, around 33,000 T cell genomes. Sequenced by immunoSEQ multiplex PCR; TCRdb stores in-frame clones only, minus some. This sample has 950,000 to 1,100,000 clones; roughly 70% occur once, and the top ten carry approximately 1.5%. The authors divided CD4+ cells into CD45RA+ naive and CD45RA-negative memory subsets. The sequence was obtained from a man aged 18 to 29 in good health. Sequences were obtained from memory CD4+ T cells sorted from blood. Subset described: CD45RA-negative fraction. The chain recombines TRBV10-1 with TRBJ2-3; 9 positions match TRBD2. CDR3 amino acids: CASSESSSGNLDTQYF. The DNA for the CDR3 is TGCGCCAGCAGTGAGTCGTCTAGCGGGAATTTAGATACGCAGTATTTT.